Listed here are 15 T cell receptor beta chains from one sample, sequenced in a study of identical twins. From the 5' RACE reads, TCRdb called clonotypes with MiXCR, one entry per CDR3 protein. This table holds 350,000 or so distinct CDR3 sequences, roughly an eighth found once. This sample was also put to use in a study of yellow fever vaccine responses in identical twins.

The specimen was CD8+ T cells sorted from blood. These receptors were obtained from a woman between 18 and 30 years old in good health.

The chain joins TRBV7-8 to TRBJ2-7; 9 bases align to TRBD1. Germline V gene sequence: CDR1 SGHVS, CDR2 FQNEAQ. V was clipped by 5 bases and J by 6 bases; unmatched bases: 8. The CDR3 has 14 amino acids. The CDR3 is CASSPRDRVFEQYV. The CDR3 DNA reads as TGTGCCAGCAGCCCCCGGGACAGGGTCTTCGAGCAGTACGTC.

The CDR3 loop reads CASMDKYNEQFF. The CDR3 coding sequence is TGTGCCAGCATGGACAAGTACAATGAGCAGTTCTTC. The chain carries TRBV6-2 or TRBV6-3 and TRBJ2-1; D perhaps matches TRBD1 (5 bases). This CDR3 spans 12 amino acids. The V and J ends lost 7 bases and 4 bases respectively, with 8 bases between them. Germline assignment: CDR1 MNHEY and CDR2 SVGEGT.

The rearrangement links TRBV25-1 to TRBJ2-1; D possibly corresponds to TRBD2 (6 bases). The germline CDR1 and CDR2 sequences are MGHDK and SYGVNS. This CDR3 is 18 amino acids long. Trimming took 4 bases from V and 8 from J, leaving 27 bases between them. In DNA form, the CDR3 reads TGTGCCAGCAGTGGATTGGGTGGTAGCGGCTACTCGGGAGATGAGCAGTTCTTC. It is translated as CASSGLGGSGYSGDEQFF.

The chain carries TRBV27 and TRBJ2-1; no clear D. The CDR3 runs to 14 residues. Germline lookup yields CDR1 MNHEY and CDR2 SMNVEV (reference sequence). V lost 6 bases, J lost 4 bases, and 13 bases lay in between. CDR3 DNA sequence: TGTGCCAGCAGCGCCAGCTACGCGTACAATGAGCAGTTCTTC. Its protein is CASSASYAYNEQFF.

The CDR3 here is CASSYRGGASTDTQYF. DNA for the CDR3: TGTGCCAGCAGCTACCGAGGGGGGGCGAGCACAGATACGCAGTATTTT. This chain joins TRBV7-3 and TRBJ2-3, with D perhaps matching TRBD2 (7 bases). Between the trimmed V and J ends, which lost 4 bases and 0 bases, there was a span of 14 bases. The germline gives CDR1 SGHTA, CDR2 FQGTGA. The CDR3 loop spans 16 amino acids.

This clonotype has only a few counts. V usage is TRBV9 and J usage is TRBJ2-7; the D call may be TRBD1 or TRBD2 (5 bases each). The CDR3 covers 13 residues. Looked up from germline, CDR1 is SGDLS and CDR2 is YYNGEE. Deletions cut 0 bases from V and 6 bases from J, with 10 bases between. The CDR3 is CASSVEGTLEQYF. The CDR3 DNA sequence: TGTGCCAGCAGCGTAGAGGGGACCCTCGAGCAGTACTTC.

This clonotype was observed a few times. The CDR3 nucleotides read TGTGCCAGCAGTCAAGTAGCCCGTTTGAGGACTAATACCGGGGAGCTGTTTTTT. As protein: CASSQVARLRTNTGELFF. The chain has TRBV6-1 and TRBJ2-2; tentatively, D is TRBD2 (6 bases). Germline V gives CDR1 MNHNS, CDR2 SASEGT. The CDR3 is 18 amino acids. The ends were cut back, 5 bases at V and 5 bases at J, with 24 bases in the middle.

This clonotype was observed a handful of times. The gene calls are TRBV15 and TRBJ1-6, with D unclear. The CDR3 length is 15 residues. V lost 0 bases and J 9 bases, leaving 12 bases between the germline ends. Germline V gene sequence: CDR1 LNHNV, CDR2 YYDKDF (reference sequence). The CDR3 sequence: CATSRERSPLSPLHF. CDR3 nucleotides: TGTGCCACCAGCAGAGAGAGGAGTCCGCTTTCACCCCTCCACTTT.

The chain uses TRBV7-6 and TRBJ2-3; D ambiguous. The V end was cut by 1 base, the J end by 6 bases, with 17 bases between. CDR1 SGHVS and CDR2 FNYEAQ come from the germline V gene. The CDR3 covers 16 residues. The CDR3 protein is CASSLGPADRRDTQYF. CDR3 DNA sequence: TGTGCCAGCAGCTTAGGGCCGGCAGACCGCAGGGATACGCAGTATTTT.

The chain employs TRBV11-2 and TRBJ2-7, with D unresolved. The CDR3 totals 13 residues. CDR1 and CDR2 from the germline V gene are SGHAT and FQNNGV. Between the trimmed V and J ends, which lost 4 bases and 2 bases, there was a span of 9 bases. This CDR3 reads CASSSRSPYEQYF. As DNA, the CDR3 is TGTGCCAGCAGCTCACGGTCGCCCTACGAGCAGTACTTC. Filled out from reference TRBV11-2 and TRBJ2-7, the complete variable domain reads EAGVAQSPRYKIIEKRQSVAFWCNPISGHATLYWYQQILGQGPKLLIQFQNNGVVDDSQLPKDRFSAERLKGVDSTLKIQPAKLEDSAVYLCASSSRSPYEQYFGPGTRLTVT.

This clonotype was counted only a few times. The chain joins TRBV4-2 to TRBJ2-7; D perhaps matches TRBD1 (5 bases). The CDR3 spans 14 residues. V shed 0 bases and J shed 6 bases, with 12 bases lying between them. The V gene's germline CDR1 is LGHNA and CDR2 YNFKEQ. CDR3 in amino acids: CASSQEGVSTEQYF. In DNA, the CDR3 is TGTGCCAGCAGCCAAGAAGGGGTTAGCACCGAGCAGTACTTC.

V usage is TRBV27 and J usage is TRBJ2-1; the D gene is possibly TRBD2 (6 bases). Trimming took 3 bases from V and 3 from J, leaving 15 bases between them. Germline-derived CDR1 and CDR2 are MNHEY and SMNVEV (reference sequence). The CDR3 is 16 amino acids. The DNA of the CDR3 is TGTGCCAGCAGTTTGATAACCGGGACTTTCTACAATGAGCAGTTCTTC. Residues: CASSLITGTFYNEQFF.

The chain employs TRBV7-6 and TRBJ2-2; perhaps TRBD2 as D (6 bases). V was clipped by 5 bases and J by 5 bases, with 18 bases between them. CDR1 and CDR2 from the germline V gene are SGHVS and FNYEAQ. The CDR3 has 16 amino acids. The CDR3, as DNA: TGTGCCAGCAGCCCACTAACTAGTGGGGGGACCGGGGAGCTGTTTTTT. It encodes CASSPLTSGGTGELFF.

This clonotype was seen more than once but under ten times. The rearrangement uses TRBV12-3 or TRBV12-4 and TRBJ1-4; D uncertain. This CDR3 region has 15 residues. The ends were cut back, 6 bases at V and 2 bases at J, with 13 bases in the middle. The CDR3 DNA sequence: TGTGCCAGCAGGGACCTTTTGACCACTAATGAAAAACTGTTTTTT. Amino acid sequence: CASRDLLTTNEKLFF.

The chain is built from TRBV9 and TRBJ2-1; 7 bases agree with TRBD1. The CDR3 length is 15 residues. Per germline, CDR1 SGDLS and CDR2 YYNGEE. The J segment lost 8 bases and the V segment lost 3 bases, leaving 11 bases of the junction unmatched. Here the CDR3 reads CASSGTGDAYDEQFF. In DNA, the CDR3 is TGTGCCAGCAGCGGAACAGGGGATGCTTACGATGAGCAGTTCTTC.